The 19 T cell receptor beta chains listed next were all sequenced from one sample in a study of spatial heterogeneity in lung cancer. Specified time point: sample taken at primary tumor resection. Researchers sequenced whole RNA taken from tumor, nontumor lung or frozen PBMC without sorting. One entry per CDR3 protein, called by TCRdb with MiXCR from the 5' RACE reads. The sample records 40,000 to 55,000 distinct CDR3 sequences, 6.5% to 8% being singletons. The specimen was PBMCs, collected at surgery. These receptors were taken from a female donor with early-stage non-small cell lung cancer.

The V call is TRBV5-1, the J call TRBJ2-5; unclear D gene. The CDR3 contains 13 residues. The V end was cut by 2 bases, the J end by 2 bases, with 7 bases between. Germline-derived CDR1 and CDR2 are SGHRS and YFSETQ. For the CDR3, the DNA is TGCGCCAGCAGCTTATCGGGTCAAGAGACCCAGTACTTC. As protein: CASSLSGQETQYF.

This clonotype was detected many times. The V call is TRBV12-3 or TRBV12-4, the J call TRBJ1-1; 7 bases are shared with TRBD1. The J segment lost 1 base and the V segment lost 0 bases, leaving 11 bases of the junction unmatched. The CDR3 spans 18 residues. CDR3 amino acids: CASSLAPSQGWENTEAFF. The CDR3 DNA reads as TGTGCCAGCAGTTTAGCCCCTTCACAGGGGTGGGAGAACACTGAAGCTTTCTTT.

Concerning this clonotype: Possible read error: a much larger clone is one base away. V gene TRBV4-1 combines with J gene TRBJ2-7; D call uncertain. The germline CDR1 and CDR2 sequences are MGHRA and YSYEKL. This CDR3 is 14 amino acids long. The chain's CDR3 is CASSRDWKTYEKYF. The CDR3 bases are TGCGCCAGCAGCCGAGACTGGAAGACCTACGAGAAGTACTTC.

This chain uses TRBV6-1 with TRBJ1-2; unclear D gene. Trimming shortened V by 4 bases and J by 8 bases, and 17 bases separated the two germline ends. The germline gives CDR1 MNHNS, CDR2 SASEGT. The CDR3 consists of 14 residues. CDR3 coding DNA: TGTGCCAGCAGTGCCCTGGGCGGGGTTGGAGGCTACACCTTC. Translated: CASSALGGVGGYTF.

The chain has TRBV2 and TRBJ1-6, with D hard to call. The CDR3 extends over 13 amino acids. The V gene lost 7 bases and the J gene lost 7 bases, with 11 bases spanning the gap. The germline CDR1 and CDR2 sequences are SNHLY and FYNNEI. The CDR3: CASTKDRNSPLHF. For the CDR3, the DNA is TGTGCCAGCACTAAGGATCGCAATTCACCCCTCCACTTT.

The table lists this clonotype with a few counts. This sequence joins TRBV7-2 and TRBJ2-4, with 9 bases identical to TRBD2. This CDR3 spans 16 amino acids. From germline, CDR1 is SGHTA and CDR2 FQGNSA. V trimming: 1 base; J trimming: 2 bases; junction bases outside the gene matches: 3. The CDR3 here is CASSLGSGGPKNIQYF. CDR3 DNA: TGTGCCAGCAGCTTAGGTAGCGGGGGTCCCAAAAACATTCAGTACTTC.

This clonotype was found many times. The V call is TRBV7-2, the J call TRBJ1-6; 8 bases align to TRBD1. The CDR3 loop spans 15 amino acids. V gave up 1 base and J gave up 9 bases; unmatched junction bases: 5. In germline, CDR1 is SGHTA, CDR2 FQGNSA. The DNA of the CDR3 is TGTGCCAGCAGCTTAGTGTGGCAGGGGGCTTCACCCCTCCACTTT. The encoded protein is CASSLVWQGASPLHF. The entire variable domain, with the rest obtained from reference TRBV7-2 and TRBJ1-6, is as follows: GAGVSQSPSNKVTEKGKDVELRCDPISGHTALYWYRQSLGQGLEFLIYFQGNSAPDKSGLPSDRFSAERTGGSVSTLTIQRTQQEDSAVYLCASSLVWQGASPLHFGNGTRLTVT.

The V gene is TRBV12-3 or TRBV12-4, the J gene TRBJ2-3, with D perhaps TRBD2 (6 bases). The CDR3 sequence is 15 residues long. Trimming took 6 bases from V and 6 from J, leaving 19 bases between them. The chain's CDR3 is CASSPAGLLGDTQYF. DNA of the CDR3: TGTGCCAGCAGCCCCGCGGGACTCCTGGGGGATACGCAGTATTTT.

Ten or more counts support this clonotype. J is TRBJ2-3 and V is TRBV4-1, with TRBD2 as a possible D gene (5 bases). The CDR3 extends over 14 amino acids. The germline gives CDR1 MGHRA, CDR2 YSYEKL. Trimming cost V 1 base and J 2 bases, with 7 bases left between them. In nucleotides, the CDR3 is TGCGCCAGCAGCCAAGGAGGGTACACAGATACGCAGTATTTT. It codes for CASSQGGYTDTQYF.

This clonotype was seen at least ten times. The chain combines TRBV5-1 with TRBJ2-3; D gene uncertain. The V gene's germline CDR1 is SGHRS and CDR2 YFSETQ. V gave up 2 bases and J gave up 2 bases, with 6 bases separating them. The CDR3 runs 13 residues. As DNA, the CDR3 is TGCGCCAGCAGCTTTTACGTCACAGATACGCAGTATTTT. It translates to CASSFYVTDTQYF.

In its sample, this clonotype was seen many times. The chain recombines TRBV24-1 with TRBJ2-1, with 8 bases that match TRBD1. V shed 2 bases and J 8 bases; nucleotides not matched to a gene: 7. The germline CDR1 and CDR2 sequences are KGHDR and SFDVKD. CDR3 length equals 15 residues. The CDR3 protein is CATSDWTGPGDEQFF. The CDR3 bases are TGTGCCACCAGTGATTGGACAGGGCCCGGAGATGAGCAGTTCTTC.

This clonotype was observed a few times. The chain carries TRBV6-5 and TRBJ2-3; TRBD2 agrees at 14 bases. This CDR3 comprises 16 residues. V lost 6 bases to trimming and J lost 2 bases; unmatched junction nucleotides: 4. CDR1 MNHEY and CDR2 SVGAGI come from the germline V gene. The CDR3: CASSGTSGGATDTQYF. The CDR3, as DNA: TGTGCCAGCAGCGGGACTAGCGGGGGCGCCACAGATACGCAGTATTTT.

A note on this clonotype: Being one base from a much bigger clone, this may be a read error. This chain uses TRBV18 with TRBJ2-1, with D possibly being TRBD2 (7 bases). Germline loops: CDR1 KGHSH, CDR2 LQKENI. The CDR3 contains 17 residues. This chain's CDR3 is CVSSYLGGTTSDNEQFF. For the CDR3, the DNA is TGTGTCAGCTCATATTTGGGCGGGACAACTAGCGACAATGAGCAGTTCTTC.

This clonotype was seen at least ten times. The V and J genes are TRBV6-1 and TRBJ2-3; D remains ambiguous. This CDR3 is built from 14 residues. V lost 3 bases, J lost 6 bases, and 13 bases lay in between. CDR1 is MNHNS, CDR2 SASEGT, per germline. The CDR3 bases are TGTGCCAGCAGTGAGCCTGGCCTTGGTGATACGCAGTATTTT. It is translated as CASSEPGLGDTQYF.

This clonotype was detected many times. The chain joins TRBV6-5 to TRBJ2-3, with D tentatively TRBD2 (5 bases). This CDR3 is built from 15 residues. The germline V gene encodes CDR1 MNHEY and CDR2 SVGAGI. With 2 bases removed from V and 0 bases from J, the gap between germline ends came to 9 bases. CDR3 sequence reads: CASSYAGTSTDTQYF. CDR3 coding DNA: TGTGCCAGCAGTTACGCGGGTACTAGCACAGATACGCAGTATTTT.

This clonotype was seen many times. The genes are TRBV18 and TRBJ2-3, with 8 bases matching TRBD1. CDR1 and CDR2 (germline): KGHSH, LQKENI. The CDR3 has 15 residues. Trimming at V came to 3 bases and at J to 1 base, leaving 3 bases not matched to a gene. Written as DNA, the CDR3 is TGTGCCAGCTCACCCCCGGGACAGGGCACAGATACGCAGTATTTT. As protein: CASSPPGQGTDTQYF.

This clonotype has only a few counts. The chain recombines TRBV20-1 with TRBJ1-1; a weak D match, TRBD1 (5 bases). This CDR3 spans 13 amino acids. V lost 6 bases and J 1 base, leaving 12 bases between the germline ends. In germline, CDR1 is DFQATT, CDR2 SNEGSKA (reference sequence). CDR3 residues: CSASGRKNTEAFF. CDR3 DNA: TGCAGTGCCTCGGGACGGAAGAACACTGAAGCTTTCTTT.

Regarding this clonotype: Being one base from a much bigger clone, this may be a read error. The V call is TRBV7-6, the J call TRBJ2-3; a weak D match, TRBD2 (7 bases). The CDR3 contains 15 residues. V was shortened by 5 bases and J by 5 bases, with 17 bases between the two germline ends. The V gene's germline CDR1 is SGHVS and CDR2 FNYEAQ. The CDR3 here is CASSPAGAPGDTQYF. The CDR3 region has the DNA TGTGCCAGCAGCCCGGCGGGGGCTCCAGGAGATACGCAGTATTTT.

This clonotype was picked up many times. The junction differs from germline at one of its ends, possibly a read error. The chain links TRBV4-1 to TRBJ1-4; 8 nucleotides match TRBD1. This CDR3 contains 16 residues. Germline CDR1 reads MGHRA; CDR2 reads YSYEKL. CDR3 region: CASSQARTGGNEKLFF. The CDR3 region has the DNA TGTGCCAGCAGCCAAGCCCGTACAGGGGGTAATGAAAAACTGTTTTTT.